The 12 T cell receptor beta chains below come from one sample, sequenced in a study of blood T cells in healthy people across ages. A sample-barcoded 5' primer and a J-beta primer mix were used in a second PCR of roughly 7 to 11 cycles. TCRdb analysed the 5' RACE reads with MiXCR anew, one entry per CDR3 protein. Among about 2 million distinct CDR3 sequences listed, roughly 52% were seen once. Sequenced: blood. The receptors here all came from a woman aged 40 to 50 in good health.

This chain's CDR3 is CASSYLEPNNEQFF. The DNA of the CDR3 is TGTGCCAGCAGTTACCTTGAACCAAACAATGAGCAGTTCTTC. The V and J genes are TRBV6-2 or TRBV6-3 and TRBJ2-1; D is undetermined. Trimming removed 2 bases at V and 5 bases at J, with 10 bases between. Germline-derived CDR1 and CDR2 are MNHEY and SVGEGT. The CDR3 length is 14 residues.

The chain links TRBV20-1 to TRBJ2-2; 7 nucleotides match TRBD1. The CDR3 runs to 14 residues. Germline trimming cut 2 bases from V and 1 base from J; bases unmatched to any gene: 1. CDR1 is DFQATT and CDR2 is SNEGSKA in the germline V gene (reference sequence). CDR3 in amino acids: CSARRTGNTGELFF. CDR3 nucleotide sequence: TGCAGTGCTAGAAGGACAGGGAACACCGGGGAGCTGTTTTTT.

This clonotype was detected only a few times. The chain carries TRBV27 and TRBJ2-3; 11 bases are a match to TRBD2. CDR1 and CDR2 from the germline V gene are MNHEY and SMNVEV (reference sequence). Trimming at V came to 2 bases and at J to 1 base, leaving 5 bases not matched to a gene. CDR3 length equals 17 residues. The CDR3 bases are TGTGCCAGCAGTTTAACCGCGGGACTAGCGGGCACAGATACGCAGTATTTT. Its protein product is CASSLTAGLAGTDTQYF.

The chain joins TRBV7-2 to TRBJ2-1, with D unresolved. V lost 4 bases and J 7 bases, leaving 11 bases between the germline ends. Per the germline V gene, CDR1 is SGHTA and CDR2 is FQGNSA. The CDR3 has 13 amino acids. CDR3 in amino acids: CTSSSGLLNEQFF. For the CDR3, the DNA is TGTACCAGCAGCTCCGGGCTTCTTAATGAGCAGTTCTTC. The full variable domain, its missing parts supplied by reference TRBV7-2 and TRBJ2-1, is GAGVSQSPSNKVTEKGKDVELRCDPISGHTALYWYRQSLGQGLEFLIYFQGNSAPDKSGLPSDRFSAERTGGSVSTLTIQRTQQEDSAVYLCTSSSGLLNEQFFGPGTRLTVL.

V gene TRBV12-3 or TRBV12-4 combines with J gene TRBJ2-1; tentative D call: TRBD2 (6 bases). This CDR3 is 15 amino acids long. Deletions cut 7 bases from V and 4 bases from J, with 17 bases between. The CDR3 sequence is CASTPPRGVYNEQFF. For the CDR3, the DNA is TGTGCCAGCACCCCCCCGCGGGGTGTTTACAATGAGCAGTTCTTC.

The CDR3 DNA reads as TGTGCCAGCAGCCGAGACAGGGGATGGGATACGCAGTATTTT. It is translated as CASSRDRGWDTQYF. The chain joins TRBV7-3 to TRBJ2-3; 8 bases are shared with TRBD1. This CDR3 comprises 14 residues. Germline V lookup: CDR1 SGHTA, CDR2 FQGTGA. V lost 5 bases, J lost 6 bases, and 7 bases stayed unmatched.

This clonotype was recorded a few times. The V call is TRBV20-1, the J call TRBJ1-2, with D possibly TRBD1 on 6 matching bases. The V gene lost 5 bases and the J gene lost 5 bases, with 15 bases spanning the gap. This CDR3 contains 13 residues. Per the germline V gene, CDR1 is DFQATT and CDR2 is SNEGSKA (reference sequence). CDR3 DNA sequence: TGCAGTGCTCTTGCCAGGGGCTGGTATGGCTACACCTTC. Its translation: CSALARGWYGYTF.

This chain uses TRBV7-9 with TRBJ2-7; D remains unclear. V was shortened by 5 bases and J by 0 bases, with 11 bases between the two germline ends. Germline values: CDR1 SEHNR, CDR2 FQNEAQ (reference sequence). The CDR3 spans 14 residues. The CDR3 here is CASSPRLFSYEQYF. For the CDR3, the DNA is TGTGCCAGCAGCCCCCGGCTATTCTCCTACGAGCAGTACTTC.

The V gene is TRBV24-1, the J gene TRBJ1-2; possibly TRBD1 for D (6 bases). V was trimmed by 0 bases and J by 2 bases, leaving 24 bases between them. The CDR3 has 20 amino acids. The V gene's germline CDR1 is KGHDR and CDR2 SFDVKD. The CDR3 DNA reads TGTGCCACCAGTGATTTGCGACTTCCCGTTGTGCAGGGGACCAACTATGGCTACACCTTC. This translates into CATSDLRLPVVQGTNYGYTF.

This clonotype was observed a single time. V gene TRBV5-1 combines with J gene TRBJ2-2, with 9 bases fitting TRBD2. CDR3 length: 13 amino acids. V gave up 5 bases and J gave up 7 bases; unmatched junction bases: 3. Germline-derived CDR1 and CDR2 are SGHRS and YFSETQ. The chain's CDR3 is CASRRGGDGELFF. The CDR3, as DNA: TGCGCCAGCAGGCGGGGGGGCGACGGGGAGCTGTTTTTT. Using reference TRBV5-1 and TRBJ2-2 for the parts outside the CDR3, the full variable domain is KAGVTQTPRYLIKTRGQQVTLSCSPISGHRSVSWYQQTPGQGLQFLFEYFSETQRNKGNFPGRFSGRQFSNSRSEMNVSTLELGDSALYLCASRRGGDGELFFGEGSRLTVL.

V usage is TRBV20-1 and J usage is TRBJ1-5; 7 bases fit TRBD1. The CDR3 is made up of 15 amino acids. Germline loops: CDR1 DFQATT, CDR2 SNEGSKA (reference sequence). The V gene end was trimmed by 3 bases and the J gene end by 3 bases; junction bases not matched to a gene: 8. CDR3 loop: CSASSAGGPNQPQHF. The DNA for the CDR3 is TGCAGTGCTAGTTCGGCAGGGGGACCCAATCAGCCCCAGCATTTT.

In its sample, this clonotype was seen a few times. The V call is TRBV28, the J call TRBJ2-5; D is unresolved. In germline, CDR1 is MDHEN, CDR2 SYDVKM. There are 15 residues in the CDR3. Trimming removed 3 bases at V and 2 bases at J, with 13 bases between. The CDR3 loop reads CASSFTTLPQETQYF. The CDR3 bases are TGTGCCAGCAGTTTTACTACATTGCCTCAAGAGACCCAGTACTTC.